These 19 T cell receptor beta chains originate from one sample sequenced in a study of shared clonotypes between healthy human individuals. Here immunoSEQ multiplex PCR was the method, and the copy in TCRdb shows in-frame clones only, minus some. The profile shows 2,100,000 or so clones, under 97% of them singletons. The sample comprised naive CD4+ T cells sorted from blood. Subset indicated: CD45RA+ positively selected. The receptors here all came from a young man in good health.

V and J are TRBV7-2 and TRBJ2-4, with TRBD2 as a possible D gene (6 bases). This CDR3 spans 15 amino acids. V was shortened by 1 base and J by 6 bases, with 13 bases between the two germline ends. CDR1 and CDR2 (germline): SGHTA, FQGNSA. The CDR3 bases are TGTGCCAGCAGCTTAGTTTGGGACGGGGGAAACATTCAGTACTTC. This encodes CASSLVWDGGNIQYF.

CDR3 in DNA: TGCAGCGTTGAGACAGGGATCGATACTGAAGCTTTCTTT. The encoded protein is CSVETGIDTEAFF. V usage is TRBV29-1 and J usage is TRBJ1-1; TRBD1 aligns across 7 bases. The CDR3 is made up of 13 amino acids. CDR1 and CDR2 from the germline V gene are SQVTM and ANQGSEA. V dropped 3 bases and J dropped 5; count of bases not matched to a gene: 6.

The rearrangement links TRBV2 to TRBJ2-2; maybe TRBD2 (5 bases). The V and J ends lost 9 bases and 1 base respectively, with 6 bases between them. The germline gives CDR1 SNHLY, CDR2 FYNNEI. The CDR3 runs 12 residues. The CDR3 DNA follows: TGTGCCAGTGGGAGGAACACCGGGGAGCTGTTTTTT. Amino acid sequence: CASGRNTGELFF. Full variable domain (missing parts from reference TRBV2 and TRBJ2-2): EPEVTQTPSHQVTQMGQEVILRCVPISNHLYFYWYRQILGQKVEFLVSFYNNEISEKSEIFDDQFSVERPDGSNFTLKIRSTKLEDSAMYFCASGRNTGELFFGEGSRLTVL.

The chain couples TRBV7-2 to TRBJ1-4; 9 bases agree with TRBD1. CDR1 and CDR2 from the germline V gene are SGHTA and FQGNSA. CDR3 length: 15 amino acids. V lost 0 bases to trimming and J lost 8 bases; unmatched junction nucleotides: 4. CDR3 sequence reads: CASSLAGTGTEKLFF. The DNA of the CDR3 is TGTGCCAGCAGCTTAGCCGGGACAGGGACCGAAAAACTGTTTTTT.

As regards this clone: Other DNA sequences in the same sample also yield this CDR3. This rearrangement joins TRBV9 to TRBJ2-1; TRBD2 agrees at 11 bases. Germline assignment: CDR1 SGDLS and CDR2 YYNGEE. The CDR3 spans 16 residues. V lost 1 base to trimming and J lost 5 bases; unmatched junction nucleotides: 5. The CDR3 protein is CASSVSGTSGNNEQFF. CDR3 DNA sequence: TGTGCCAGCAGCGTATCGGGGACTAGCGGTAACAATGAGCAGTTCTTC.

This chain uses TRBV19 with TRBJ2-2, with D maybe TRBD2 (5 bases). Trimming left V 2 bases short and J 3 bases short, with 10 bases between. Germline loops: CDR1 LNHDA, CDR2 SQIVND (reference sequence). The CDR3 runs to 15 residues. The CDR3: CASSIRGRYTGELFF. The CDR3 region has the DNA TGTGCCAGTAGTATACGAGGGAGATACACCGGGGAGCTGTTTTTT.

The gene calls are TRBV27 and TRBJ2-7, with a weak D call TRBD1 (5 bases). CDR3 size: 15 residues. Germline V lookup: CDR1 MNHEY, CDR2 SMNVEV (reference sequence). Trimming pared 5 bases from V and 3 bases from J, leaving 17 bases between. CDR3 sequence (DNA): TGTGCCAGCAGTCTCCGCAGGGAAGAATTCTACGAGCAGTACTTC. This encodes CASSLRREEFYEQYF.

In its sample, this clone was seen once. V gene TRBV27 combines with J gene TRBJ1-5; 9 bases are shared with TRBD1. The CDR3 loop spans 19 amino acids. The germline V gene has CDR1 MNHEY and CDR2 SMNVEV (reference sequence). With 5 bases clipped from V and 0 bases from J, the junction kept 14 bases outside the gene matches. CDR3 residues: CASSPRPPGTGNSNQPQHF. The CDR3 DNA is TGTGCCAGCAGTCCTCGCCCTCCCGGGACAGGGAATAGCAATCAGCCCCAGCATTTT.

The rearrangement joins TRBV5-4 to TRBJ2-3, with unresolved D. Germline loops: CDR1 SGHNT, CDR2 YYREEE (reference sequence). The germline V and J ends were trimmed by 6 bases and 0 bases, with 8 bases remaining between them. CDR3 length: 13 amino acids. The CDR3 here is CASNKQSTDTQYF. CDR3 coding DNA: TGTGCCAGCAACAAACAGAGCACAGATACGCAGTATTTT.

The V gene is TRBV2, the J gene TRBJ1-3, with 10 bases that match TRBD1. The CDR3 is 17 residues long. Germline CDR1 and CDR2: SNHLY and FYNNEI. Losses at the gene ends were 7 bases for V and 3 bases for J; bases not matched to a gene: 12. The CDR3 loop reads CASTSDRGLIVGNTIYF. CDR3 nucleotides: TGTGCCAGCACCTCGGACAGGGGGTTGATCGTTGGAAACACCATATATTTT.

V is TRBV25-1 and J is TRBJ1-1; 8 positions agree with TRBD1. CDR1 is MGHDK and CDR2 is SYGVNS in the germline V gene. Germline trimming cut 5 bases from V and 7 bases from J; bases unmatched to any gene: 12. The CDR3 has 15 amino acids. In DNA form, the CDR3 reads TGTGCCAGCAGTCCGGCGGACAGGGCTAGGATTGAAGCTTTCTTT. Protein sequence: CASSPADRARIEAFF.

This chain joins TRBV10-3 and TRBJ2-1, with 11 bases aligning to TRBD1. CDR3 length equals 15 residues. V gave up 6 bases and J gave up 6 bases; unmatched junction bases: 7. Germline loops: CDR1 ENHRY, CDR2 SYGVKD. The CDR3 sequence is CAISAGQGARNEQFF. In DNA, the CDR3 is TGTGCCATCAGCGCCGGACAGGGGGCGCGCAATGAGCAGTTCTTC.

About this clone: Other DNA variants within this sample encode the same CDR3. The chain carries TRBV30 and TRBJ2-7, with 11 bases aligning to TRBD2. Per germline, CDR1 GTSNPN and CDR2 SVGIG (reference sequence). This CDR3 is built from 13 residues. Trimming at V came to 3 bases and at J to 3 bases, leaving 1 base not matched to a gene. CDR3 in amino acids: CAWSLAGGYEQYF. CDR3 nucleotide sequence: TGTGCCTGGAGCCTAGCGGGAGGCTACGAGCAGTACTTC.

As to this clone: The sample has other DNA sequences that encode this CDR3 too. The chain combines TRBV6-5 with TRBJ1-3; TRBD1 matches 8 bases. The CDR3 is 15 residues long. From germline, CDR1 is MNHEY and CDR2 SVGAGI. V lost 0 bases, J lost 2 bases, and 0 bases stayed unmatched. CDR3 sequence (DNA): TGTGCCAGCAGTTACTCGACAGGGGCTGGAAACACCATATATTTT. It is translated as CASSYSTGAGNTIYF.

The V call is TRBV5-1, the J call TRBJ2-5; 9 positions agree with TRBD2. The CDR3 loop spans 18 amino acids. The trim removed 0 bases at V and 0 bases at J, leaving 9 bases unmatched. CDR1 SGHRS and CDR2 YFSETQ come from the germline V gene. Here the CDR3 DNA reads TGCGCCAGCAGCTTGGGGCCCAGCGGGGGGTCGTACCAAGAGACCCAGTACTTC. It yields the protein CASSLGPSGGSYQETQYF.

As to this clone: The identical CDR3 is also encoded by other nucleotide sequences in the sample. The rearrangement uses TRBV28 and TRBJ2-7; tentative D call: TRBD1 (6 bases). Germline values: CDR1 MDHEN, CDR2 SYDVKM. The CDR3 spans 12 residues. The V end lost 8 bases, the J end lost 2 bases, and 10 bases lay between the germline ends. The CDR3 DNA sequence: TGTGCCAGCGGTAGGGGGACCTACGAGCAGTACTTC. Residues: CASGRGTYEQYF.

This chain connects TRBV6-5 to TRBJ2-1, with 7 positions matching TRBD1. V lost 2 bases and J lost 6; bases outside the gene matches: 1. The germline gives CDR1 MNHEY, CDR2 SVGAGI. CDR3 size: 13 residues. The CDR3: CASSYDRVNEQFF. CDR3 nucleotide sequence: TGTGCCAGCAGTTACGACAGGGTCAATGAGCAGTTCTTC.

The DNA for the CDR3 is TGCGCCAGCAGCCGACTAGGACACGAGAACACTGAAGCTTTCTTT. Its protein product is CASSRLGHENTEAFF. This chain joins TRBV4-1 and TRBJ1-1, with a weak D call TRBD1 (5 bases). Germline assignment: CDR1 MGHRA and CDR2 YSYEKL. The CDR3 totals 15 residues. Trimming took off 4 bases at V and 1 base at J, with 13 bases between the two ends.

The CDR3 region is CASSQDKAGSQETQYF. CDR3 nucleotides: TGCGCCAGCAGCCAAGATAAAGCGGGGAGCCAAGAGACCCAGTACTTC. The gene calls are TRBV4-1 and TRBJ2-5; 7 bases match TRBD2. The CDR3 is 16 amino acids. The trim removed 0 bases at V and 1 base at J, leaving 5 bases unmatched. Looked up from germline, CDR1 is MGHRA and CDR2 is YSYEKL.